The 17 T cell receptor beta chains reported below all come from one sample, sequenced in a study of post-analysis software for immune sequencing data. Which antigens these TCRs recognize remains unknown. Findings of the study overall: The five TRBV segments detected at higher frequency in patients than in controls included TRBV5-6, TRBV5-1 and TRBV20-1.

Presence of unique molecular identifiers characterized the TCR beta cDNA libraries. TCRdb itself ran the PCR reads through MiXCR, one entry per CDR3 protein. The table lists roughly 410,000 distinct CDR3 sequences, about a third of them singletons, with roughly 13% in the top ten. Material for sequencing was blood. All receptors derive from a girl aged 10-17 years with multiple sclerosis.

The genes are TRBV4-1 and TRBJ2-1, with a tentative D call TRBD2 (6 bases). CDR1 MGHRA and CDR2 YSYEKL come from the germline V gene. The CDR3 totals 15 residues. Trimming left V 3 bases short and J 4 bases short, with 13 bases between. The CDR3 sequence: CASSQTGEAYNEQFF. As DNA, the CDR3 is TGCGCCAGCAGCCAGACGGGGGAAGCGTACAATGAGCAGTTCTTC.

This clonotype was detected only a few times. This chain connects TRBV20-1 to TRBJ1-2, with 11 positions matching TRBD1. The germline CDR1 and CDR2 sequences are DFQATT and SNEGSKA (reference sequence). The CDR3 totals 14 residues. Germline trimming cut 6 bases from V and 4 bases from J; bases unmatched to any gene: 7. CDR3 amino acids: CSAPGTGGSYGYTF. CDR3 nucleotides: TGCAGTGCCCCTGGGACAGGGGGTAGCTATGGCTACACCTTC.

The chain joins TRBV5-1 to TRBJ1-2; D is possibly TRBD1 (5 bases). This CDR3 comprises 12 residues. The germline V gene encodes CDR1 SGHRS and CDR2 YFSETQ. Trimming took off 4 bases at V and 10 bases at J, with 14 bases between the two ends. CDR3 bases: TGCGCCAGCAGCCCGTCAGACAGCCACTACACCTTC. It is translated as CASSPSDSHYTF. Filled out from reference TRBV5-1 and TRBJ1-2, the complete variable domain reads KAGVTQTPRYLIKTRGQQVTLSCSPISGHRSVSWYQQTPGQGLQFLFEYFSETQRNKGNFPGRFSGRQFSNSRSEMNVSTLELGDSALYLCASSPSDSHYTFGSGTRLTVV.

Only a few counts were recorded for this clonotype. The V call is TRBV6-2 or TRBV6-3, the J call TRBJ1-1, with D unresolved. Between the trimmed V and J ends, which lost 2 bases and 3 bases, there was a span of 4 bases. The CDR3 consists of 12 residues. Germline V gene sequence: CDR1 MNHEY, CDR2 SVGEGT. The CDR3 region has the DNA TGTGCCAGCAGTTACCCGTACACTGAAGCTTTCTTT. Translation gives CASSYPYTEAFF.

This clonotype has only a few counts. This chain joins TRBV12-3 or TRBV12-4 and TRBJ2-7; D might be TRBD2 (6 bases). The CDR3 is made up of 13 amino acids. Trimming stripped 4 bases from V and 12 bases from J, with 19 bases between. CDR3 DNA: TGTGCCAGCAGTTCCCCCCCGGGACTCCTAGTGTACTTC. Translating it yields CASSSPPGLLVYF.

The rearrangement joins TRBV4-1 to TRBJ2-3; D is undetermined. V dropped 4 bases and J dropped 1 base, with 9 bases sitting between them. The CDR3 consists of 14 residues. CDR1 is MGHRA, CDR2 YSYEKL, per germline. Here the CDR3 DNA reads TGCGCCAGCAGCCCGGCCTTGGGCACAGATACGCAGTATTTT. This translates into CASSPALGTDTQYF.

There are a few counts of this clonotype. This chain uses TRBV20-1 with TRBJ2-3; D is unclear. Trimming pared 5 bases from V and 0 bases from J, leaving 6 bases between. CDR3 length: 12 amino acids. Germline V gene sequence: CDR1 DFQATT, CDR2 SNEGSKA (reference sequence). The chain's CDR3 is CSAAVSTDTQYF. In DNA, the CDR3 is TGCAGTGCTGCCGTAAGCACAGATACGCAGTATTTT.

This clonotype has only a few counts. CDR3 loop: CASSRIYTDTQYF. CDR3 in DNA: TGTGCCAGCAGCCGGATATACACAGATACGCAGTATTTT. The rearrangement links TRBV14 to TRBJ2-3; no firm D call. The V and J ends lost 4 bases and 2 bases respectively, with 7 bases between them. Germline assignment: CDR1 SGHDN and CDR2 FVKESK. The CDR3 is made up of 13 amino acids.

This clonotype was recorded only once. One end of the junction does not line up with germline, which may come from a read error. The chain has TRBV4-3 and TRBJ2-1; D remains ambiguous. The germline gives CDR1 LGHNA, CDR2 YSLEER. This CDR3 is built from 15 residues. CDR3 DNA sequence: TGCGCCGGCAGCCAAGATTGGTTCGGTATGAATGAGCAGTTCTTC. This translates into CAGSQDWFGMNEQFF.

In regard to this clonotype: The junction departs from germline at one end; a sequencing error may be responsible. V usage is TRBV20-1 and J usage is TRBJ2-7; D is possibly TRBD1 (6 bases). CDR1 DFQATT and CDR2 SNEGSKA come from the germline V gene (reference sequence). The CDR3 extends over 13 amino acids. The CDR3 sequence is CSARDLTGNDQYF. DNA of the CDR3: TGCAGTGCTAGAGATCTCACAGGGAACGACCAGTACTTC.

This clonotype was seen a handful of times. The chain links TRBV7-2 to TRBJ1-2, with D possibly being TRBD1 (5 bases). The CDR3 length is 16 residues. The ends were cut back, 4 bases at V and 2 bases at J, with 17 bases in the middle. The V gene's germline CDR1 is SGHTA and CDR2 FQGNSA. CDR3 DNA: TGTGCCAGCAGCTCCCGCGGTCAGGGAGTAAACTATGGCTACACCTTC. Encoded protein: CASSSRGQGVNYGYTF.

This clonotype was found a few times. The chain employs TRBV12-3 or TRBV12-4 and TRBJ1-1, with D perhaps matching TRBD1 (5 bases). Trimming shortened V by 6 bases and J by 1 base, and 15 bases separated the two germline ends. The CDR3 has 15 amino acids. The CDR3 sequence is CASRDWGDPNTEAFF. CDR3 in DNA: TGTGCCAGCAGAGATTGGGGGGACCCGAACACTGAAGCTTTCTTT.

This clonotype has more than one count but fewer than ten. V gene TRBV4-2 combines with J gene TRBJ2-1; 8 bases agree with TRBD1. There are 19 residues in the CDR3. Germline V gene data show CDR1 as LGHNA and CDR2 as YNFKEQ. The ends lost 3 bases at V and 0 bases at J; junction bases unmatched: 13. The DNA for the CDR3 is TGTGCCAGCAGCCAGGCAGCCGGGACAGGTCCCAGCTCCTACAATGAGCAGTTCTTC. Encoded protein: CASSQAAGTGPSSYNEQFF.

The rearrangement links TRBV14 to TRBJ2-2; no definite D call. CDR1 and CDR2 (germline): SGHDN, FVKESK. The length of the CDR3 is 16 residues. V was trimmed by 0 bases and J by 0 bases, leaving 8 bases between them. CDR3 sequence reads: CASSQEGLANTGELFF. In DNA, the CDR3 is TGTGCCAGCAGCCAAGAAGGGTTGGCGAACACCGGGGAGCTGTTTTTT.

This clonotype was picked up a small number of times. The CDR3 DNA is TGTGCCAGCAGTTTAATGGACAGGGAGAGTTACGAGCAGTACTTC. It yields the protein CASSLMDRESYEQYF. V and J are TRBV12-3 or TRBV12-4 and TRBJ2-7; 8 nucleotides match TRBD1. The CDR3 extends over 15 amino acids. V lost 2 bases and J lost 4; bases outside the gene matches: 7.

With respect to this clonotype: At one boundary the junction diverges from the germline segment, which might be a read error. V usage is TRBV6-5 and J usage is TRBJ2-5; TRBD2 aligns across 7 bases. Germline assignment: CDR1 MNHEY and CDR2 SVGAGI. The CDR3 sequence is 18 residues long. The CDR3 loop is CACSYSKFGEGGRETQYF. The DNA of the CDR3 is TGTGCCTGCAGTTACTCGAAATTCGGGGAGGGTGGGCGAGAGACCCAGTACTTC.

This clonotype showed up just a few times. An end of the junction differs from the germline gene, which may be a read error. The chain employs TRBV12-3 or TRBV12-4 and TRBJ2-3; TRBD2 might be the D (5 bases). There are 13 residues in the CDR3. The CDR3 loop reads CANSFGVADTQYF. The DNA for the CDR3 is TGTGCCAACAGTTTCGGGGTCGCAGATACGCAGTATTTT.